Listed below are T cell receptor beta chains from one sample, sequenced in a study of T and B cells in COVID-19 patients. TCRdb re-derived calls from the multiplex PCR reads in MiXCR, one entry per CDR3 protein. The sample carries roughly 4,700 distinct CDR3 sequences, under 30% recorded once. The sample taken for sequencing was blood. The receptors were sampled from a human donor with active COVID-19. CDR3s include the opening cysteine and the closing phenylalanine or tryptophan. A D gene is named only where the DNA matches it firmly. Part of the rows lack a size; the others show once, few, many or a class for expanded clones.

d_gene | j_gene | v_gene | abundance | CDR3nt | CDR3aa
TRBD1 | TRBJ1-1 | TRBV30 | many | TGTGCCTGGAGTGTACCCGAGACAGGGGACACTGAAGCTTTCTTT | CAWSVPETGDTEAFF
- | TRBJ1-1 | TRBV6-2/TRBV6-3 | - | TGTGCCAGCAGTTACGAGGTCACTGAAGCTTTCTTT | CASSYEVTEAFF
TRBD2 | TRBJ2-5 | TRBV7-6 | few | TGTGCCAGCAGCTTCCCTTCGGGACTAGCGGGAGGGCCTATGAAAGAGACCCAGTACTTC | CASSFPSGLAGGPMKETQYF
- | TRBJ1-2 | TRBV30 | medium-sized | TGTGCCTGGAGTGTAAGATATGGGGACTATGGCTACACCTTC | CAWSVRYGDYGYTF
- | TRBJ1-2 | TRBV5-6 | - | TGCGCCAGCAGCTTGGAAGGGGGCTATGGCTACACCTTC | CASSLEGGYGYTF
- | TRBJ2-5 | TRBV6-6 | medium-sized | TGTGCCAGCACTTCCACCGAACTAGGAAGACAAGAGACCCAGTACTTC | CASTSTELGRQETQYF
- | TRBJ2-7 | TRBV6-5 | medium-sized | TGTGCCAGCAGTCACGGGCGGTCCTACGAGCAGTACTTC | CASSHGRSYEQYF
- | TRBJ1-3 | TRBV6-1 | few | TGTGCCAGCAGTTTTGATTCTGGAAACACCATATATTTT | CASSFDSGNTIYF
TRBD1 | TRBJ1-3 | TRBV27 | few | TGTGCCAGCAGTTCCTTGAGACAGGGGTCTGGAAACACCATATATTTT | CASSSLRQGSGNTIYF
TRBD2 | TRBJ2-1 | TRBV18 | once | TGTGCCAGCTCACCGGGACTAGCCCGACTCAATGAGCAGTTCTTC | CASSPGLARLNEQFF
TRBD2 | TRBJ2-7 | TRBV27 | - | TGTGCCAGCACCCCGGGGACGGGAGGTGTCAACGAGCAGTACTTC | CASTPGTGGVNEQYF
- | TRBJ2-1 | TRBV6-5 | medium-sized | TGTGCCAGCAGTACCAGCGGCGGCTACAATGAGCAGTTCTTC | CASSTSGGYNEQFF
TRBD1 | TRBJ1-2 | TRBV4-3 | - | TGCGCCAGCAGCCACGGACAGGGGAATGGCTACACCTTC | CASSHGQGNGYTF
- | TRBJ2-2 | TRBV5-6 | - | TGTGCCAGCAGCTTAGGTCAGGCGTTGAACACCGGGGAGCTGTTTTTT | CASSLGQALNTGELFF
- | TRBJ2-7 | TRBV4-3 | - | TGTGCCAGCAGCCAAGACTCGGGAAACTTGTACGAGCAGTACTTC | CASSQDSGNLYEQYF
TRBD1 | TRBJ1-2 | TRBV6-1 | few | TGTGCCAGCATCAGCACCGGGACAGTATTTAACTATGGCTACACCTTC | CASISTGTVFNYGYTF
- | TRBJ2-7 | TRBV24-1 | - | TGTGCCACCAGTGATTTGCAGAGACTAGTTGACTACGAGCAGTACTTC | CATSDLQRLVDYEQYF
- | TRBJ2-7 | TRBV18 | medium-sized | TGTGCCAGCTCACCCAATTACGAGCAGTACTTC | CASSPNYEQYF
TRBD1 | TRBJ1-1 | TRBV5-1 | few | TGCGCCAGCAGCCTAGGGGGCGCTTTTATGAACACTGAAGCTTTCTTT | CASSLGGAFMNTEAFF
- | TRBJ1-1 | TRBV18 | medium-sized | TGTGCCAGCTCCCCTGACATGAACACTGAAGCTTTCTTT | CASSPDMNTEAFF
TRBD1 | TRBJ1-1 | TRBV6-5 | few | TGTGCCAGCGCGGATCTTTCCGGGACAGGGTCAGCTTTCTTT | CASADLSGTGSAFF
- | TRBJ2-7 | TRBV6-5 | medium-sized | TGTGCCAGCACCCCATTATCCTCCTACGAGCAGTACTTC | CASTPLSSYEQYF
TRBD2 | TRBJ2-1 | TRBV5-5 | medium-sized | TGTGCCAGCAGCTGGACTAGCGACAATGAGCAGTTCTTC | CASSWTSDNEQFF
- | TRBJ2-1 | TRBV12-5 | few | TGTGCTAGTGGTCACCCCGAAAGACCGTATGAATACAATGAGCAGTTCTTC | CASGHPERPYEYNEQFF
- | TRBJ2-1 | TRBV19 | medium-sized | TGTGCCAGTAGTCGGGGGCTCTACAATGAGCAGTTCTTC | CASSRGLYNEQFF
TRBD2 | TRBJ2-5 | TRBV19 | - | TGTGCCAGTAGTATACCACGCCTGGTGGAGCCGGGACTAGCGGGAGGGCCGAAGACCCAGTACTTC | CASSIPRLVEPGLAGGPKTQYF
TRBD1 | TRBJ1-1 | TRBV29-1 | - | TGCAGCGGGGAATCAGGGGGAGGTGAAGCTTTCTTT | CSGESGGGEAFF
- | TRBJ1-2 | TRBV5-1 | few | TGCGCCAGCAGCTTGACAGAAAATAACTATGGCTACACCTTC | CASSLTENNYGYTF
- | TRBJ2-7 | TRBV27 | medium-sized | TGTGCCAGCAGTTTAGGGACGGAGTACGAGCAGTACTTC | CASSLGTEYEQYF